These 30 T cell receptor beta chains were sequenced from one sample in a study of shared clonotypes between healthy human individuals. The protocol was immunoSEQ multiplex PCR, while the TCRdb copy is restricted to in-frame clones and leaves out a portion. Found here are about 1.1 million clones, 75% to 85% of them singletons; the top ten hold more than 0.45%. The sample taken for sequencing was memory CD4+ T cells from PBMCs. Described subset: CD45RA-negative fraction. These receptors originate from a man aged 18 to 29 in good health. Some clones in this sample may be carry-over from other donors' samples.

This clone has just a few counts. The chain carries TRBV7-2 and TRBJ2-3, with D unresolved. The V end was cut by 1 base, the J end by 0 bases, with 5 bases between. The CDR3 length is 14 residues. Germline values: CDR1 SGHTA, CDR2 FQGNSA. The CDR3 DNA follows: TGTGCCAGCAGCTTAGACTATAGCACAGATACGCAGTATTTT. It translates to CASSLDYSTDTQYF.

The CDR3 sequence is CSVGGRLGNEKLFF. CDR3 sequence (DNA): TGCAGCGTTGGAGGGAGACTCGGCAATGAAAAACTGTTTTTT. The V gene is TRBV29-1, the J gene TRBJ1-4; D call uncertain. V was cut by 4 bases and J by 5 bases, with 14 bases left in between. The CDR3 has 14 residues. CDR1 and CDR2 (germline): SQVTM, ANQGSEA. The full variable domain, in which reference TRBV29-1 and TRBJ1-4 provide the parts outside the CDR3, is SAVISQKPSRDICQRGTSLTIQCQVDSQVTMMFWYRQQPGQSLTLIATANQGSEATYESGFVIDKFPISRPNLTFSTLTVSNMSPEDSSIYLCSVGGRLGNEKLFFGSGTQLSVL.

The rearrangement joins TRBV11-2 to TRBJ2-3, with 8 bases that match TRBD1. The CDR3 consists of 17 residues. V shed 1 base, J shed 0 bases, and the junction held 6 bases outside the gene matches. Germline lookup yields CDR1 SGHAT and CDR2 FQNNGV. For the CDR3, the DNA is TGTGCCAGCAGCTTAGCGATGGACAGGGCTAGCACAGATACGCAGTATTTT. Translating gives CASSLAMDRASTDTQYF.

The chain links TRBV28 to TRBJ1-1; D is undetermined. The CDR3 sequence is 12 residues long. Trimming removed 6 bases from V and 4 bases from J, with 9 bases in between. Germline CDR1 MDHEN, CDR2 SYDVKM. The CDR3 reads CASSRYSTEAFF. The CDR3 nucleotides read TGTGCCAGCAGCCGCTACAGCACTGAAGCTTTCTTT.

This clone was seen a single time. The chain uses TRBV11-2 and TRBJ1-2; maybe TRBD1 (6 bases). Germline values: CDR1 SGHAT, CDR2 FQNNGV. This CDR3 contains 14 residues. Trimming removed 0 bases from V and 10 bases from J, with 15 bases in between. CDR3 nucleotide sequence: TGTGCCAGCAGCTTAGATCTCTGGGACACCACCTACACCTTC. Encoded protein: CASSLDLWDTTYTF.

About this clone: This specimen includes other DNA sequences encoding the same CDR3. V and J are TRBV7-8 and TRBJ1-5; D ambiguous. Looked up from germline, CDR1 is SGHVS and CDR2 is FQNEAQ. Trimming removed 1 base at V and 7 bases at J, with 8 bases between. The CDR3 totals 13 residues. The CDR3 loop reads CASSLGGGQPQHF. CDR3 coding DNA: TGTGCCAGCAGCTTAGGAGGAGGGCAGCCCCAGCATTTT.

The rearrangement links TRBV6-6 to TRBJ1-2; TRBD1 matches at 8 bases. The CDR3 is made up of 16 amino acids. After removal of 5 bases from V and 1 base from J, the junction contained 9 bases not matched to a gene. CDR1 and CDR2 from the germline V gene are MNHNY and SVGAGI (reference sequence). The CDR3 coding sequence is TGTGCCAGCAGTACCTGGACAGGGATTGGTAACTATGGCTACACCTTC. Translation: CASSTWTGIGNYGYTF.

The chain has TRBV7-8 and TRBJ2-5; D gene ambiguous. CDR1 is SGHVS, CDR2 FQNEAQ, per germline. Trimming left V 4 bases short and J 5 bases short, with 14 bases between. This CDR3 contains 14 residues. The CDR3 spells CASSWREWVETQYF. CDR3 in DNA: TGTGCCAGCAGCTGGAGAGAGTGGGTGGAGACCCAGTACTTC.

V usage is TRBV5-3 and J usage is TRBJ1-1; unclear D gene. TRBV5-3 is an ORF, and what it does is uncertain. This CDR3 spans 13 amino acids. The V gene lost 0 bases and the J gene lost 4 bases, with 7 bases spanning the gap. CDR3 region: CARSLVSGTEAFF. CDR3 bases: TGTGCCAGAAGCTTGGTTTCGGGCACTGAAGCTTTCTTT.

The rearrangement uses TRBV30 and TRBJ2-1, with 15 bases aligning to TRBD2. The CDR3 sequence is 14 residues long. With V trimmed by 1 base and J by 12 bases, 4 bases remained unmatched. From germline, CDR1 is GTSNPN and CDR2 SVGIG (reference sequence). The CDR3 is CAWSGTSGGGRQFF. In nucleotides, the CDR3 is TGTGCCTGGAGTGGGACTAGCGGGGGGGGTAGGCAGTTCTTC. The complete variable domain, with remaining parts taken from reference TRBV30 and TRBJ2-1, reads SQTIHQWPATLVQPVGSPLSLECTVEGTSNPNLYWYRQAAGRGLQLLFYSVGIGQISSEVPQNLSASRPQDRQFILSSKKLLLSDSGFYLCAWSGTSGGGRQFFGPGTRLTVL.

The genes are TRBV2 and TRBJ2-3, with D unresolved. V was clipped by 8 bases and J by 7 bases, with 19 bases between them. Germline values: CDR1 SNHLY, CDR2 FYNNEI. This CDR3 is built from 14 residues. CDR3 protein: CASRLWQTENTQYF. The CDR3 region has the DNA TGTGCCAGCCGGTTGTGGCAGACCGAAAATACGCAGTATTTT.

This rearrangement joins TRBV6-6 to TRBJ2-7, with D unresolved. V was clipped by 2 bases and J by 6 bases, with 8 bases between them. The CDR3 runs to 12 residues. In germline, CDR1 is MNHNY, CDR2 SVGAGI (reference sequence). CDR3: CASSYQPFEQYF. The CDR3 DNA follows: TGTGCCAGCAGTTACCAGCCGTTCGAGCAGTACTTC.

The chain is built from TRBV13 and TRBJ2-7; TRBD2 matches at 11 bases. In germline, CDR1 is PRHDT, CDR2 FYEKMQ (reference sequence). The V gene end was trimmed by 3 bases and the J gene end by 3 bases; junction bases not matched to a gene: 7. The CDR3 length is 16 residues. CDR3 nucleotides: TGTGCCAGCAGCTTCGGGACTAGCGGTAATTACTACGAGCAGTACTTC. Amino acids: CASSFGTSGNYYEQYF. Full variable domain (missing parts from reference TRBV13 and TRBJ2-7): AAGVIQSPRHLIKEKRETATLKCYPIPRHDTVYWYQQGPGQDPQFLISFYEKMQSDKGSIPDRFSAQQFSDYHSELNMSSLELGDSALYFCASSFGTSGNYYEQYFGPGTRLTVT.

V and J are TRBV7-9 and TRBJ2-5; no clear D. Germline V gives CDR1 SEHNR, CDR2 FQNEAQ (reference sequence). Deletions cut 1 base from V and 12 bases from J, with 9 bases between. This CDR3 has 11 residues. The CDR3 loop is CASSLGPIEYF. CDR3 in DNA: TGTGCCAGCAGCTTAGGCCCCATCGAGTACTTC.

V is TRBV7-2 and J is TRBJ2-7; 7 bases fit TRBD1. The CDR3 runs to 17 residues. The V and J ends lost 1 base and 4 bases, in that order; junction bases with no gene match: 13. Germline V gives CDR1 SGHTA, CDR2 FQGNSA. The CDR3 region has the DNA TGTGCCAGCAGCTTAGGAGGGCACAGGGGAAATATTTACGAGCAGTACTTC. Protein: CASSLGGHRGNIYEQYF.

This clone turned up a few times. This chain connects TRBV11-2 to TRBJ1-1; D is unresolved. Trimming took off 7 bases at V and 0 bases at J, with 9 bases between the two ends. This CDR3 region has 13 residues. Germline V gene lookup returns CDR1 SGHAT and CDR2 FQNNGV. The CDR3 loop is CASTSLLNTEAFF. The CDR3 bases are TGTGCCAGCACCTCCCTTTTGAACACTGAAGCTTTCTTT.

There are a few counts of this clone. This chain joins TRBV25-1 and TRBJ2-6, with D possibly TRBD1 on 5 matching bases. The germline V and J ends were trimmed by 3 bases and 4 bases, with 13 bases remaining between them. Germline V gene sequence: CDR1 MGHDK, CDR2 SYGVNS. The CDR3 runs to 16 residues. CDR3 sequence reads: CASSEAGLNGANVLTF. CDR3 DNA: TGTGCCAGCAGTGAGGCAGGGCTAAACGGGGCCAACGTCCTGACTTTC.

The rearrangement uses TRBV7-2 and TRBJ2-7; TRBD2 matches at 7 bases. The J segment lost 5 bases and the V segment lost 2 bases, leaving 9 bases of the junction unmatched. The CDR3 totals 15 residues. CDR1 is SGHTA and CDR2 is FQGNSA in the germline V gene. CDR3 amino acids: CASSLSGGSVNEQYF. CDR3 in DNA: TGTGCCAGCAGCTTATCGGGCGGGAGCGTAAACGAGCAGTACTTC.

The chain combines TRBV7-9 with TRBJ2-5; D not certain. This CDR3 comprises 15 residues. Trimming took 5 bases from V and 2 from J, leaving 15 bases between them. Germline CDR1 is SEHNR and CDR2 is FQNEAQ (reference sequence). As DNA, the CDR3 is TGTGCCAGCAGCCCAGACACGGGCTTACAAGAGACCCAGTACTTC. Its translation: CASSPDTGLQETQYF.

The genes are TRBV4-3 and TRBJ2-7; maybe TRBD2 (5 bases). The CDR3 is 18 residues long. CDR1 is LGHNA, CDR2 YSLEER, per germline. V was trimmed by 0 bases and J by 5 bases, leaving 23 bases between them. The DNA of the CDR3 is TGCGCCAGCAGCCAAGATAAGTCGGGCGGGCCTAGGGTGGACGAGCAGTACTTC. It specifies CASSQDKSGGPRVDEQYF.

This chain joins TRBV5-1 and TRBJ2-5, with 10 positions matching TRBD1. Germline V lookup: CDR1 SGHRS, CDR2 YFSETQ. The CDR3 runs to 16 residues. The J segment lost 5 bases and the V segment lost 4 bases, leaving 11 bases of the junction unmatched. CDR3 nucleotide sequence: TGCGCCAGCAGCCCGACAGGGGGCGGGCGCGGGGAGACCCAGTACTTC. The encoded protein is CASSPTGGGRGETQYF.

The V gene is TRBV9, the J gene TRBJ2-5; D is ambiguous. The CDR3 totals 13 residues. CDR1 SGDLS and CDR2 YYNGEE come from the germline V gene. V dropped 0 bases and J dropped 3 bases, with 6 bases sitting between them. The CDR3 DNA follows: TGTGCCAGCAGCGTAGAGATGGAAGAGACCCAGTACTTC. Protein: CASSVEMEETQYF.

The genes are TRBV29-1 and TRBJ2-3, with 8 positions matching TRBD2. The V segment lost 5 bases and the J segment 1 base; nucleotides outside the gene matches: 5. Looked up from germline, CDR1 is SQVTM and CDR2 is ANQGSEA. The CDR3 length is 14 residues. CDR3 DNA sequence: TGCAGCGTTAAGACGCGGGAGGGCACAGATACGCAGTATTTT. This gives the protein CSVKTREGTDTQYF.

In its sample, this clone was seen once. The V call is TRBV28, the J call TRBJ2-6; D is unresolved. The germline gives CDR1 MDHEN, CDR2 SYDVKM. Trimming removed 3 bases at V and 1 base at J, with 16 bases between. This CDR3 spans 18 amino acids. The CDR3 DNA sequence: TGTGCCAGCAGTTTGTTAGGGCAGCCGGCTTCTGGGGCCAACGTCCTGACTTTC. This codes for CASSLLGQPASGANVLTF.

The rearrangement joins TRBV7-9 to TRBJ2-7, with 13 bases aligning to TRBD2. This CDR3 spans 15 amino acids. V gave up 6 bases and J gave up 6 bases; unmatched junction bases: 8. Germline assignment: CDR1 SEHNR and CDR2 FQNEAQ (reference sequence). The CDR3 nucleotides are TGTGCCAGCAGTTTAACTAGCGGGAGGGCGATCGAGCAGTACTTC. This translates into CASSLTSGRAIEQYF.

The chain links TRBV5-6 to TRBJ2-7; D gene ambiguous. V was pared by 1 base and J by 5 bases, with 16 bases between. The CDR3 runs to 15 residues. Germline CDR1 reads SGHDT; CDR2 reads YYEEEE. In nucleotides, the CDR3 is TGTGCCAGCAGCTTGTCCCGGACGAAACGCGACGAGCAGTACTTC. Translating gives CASSLSRTKRDEQYF.

The table lists this clone with a count of one. The chain links TRBV18 to TRBJ1-4, with 7 bases fitting TRBD1. V was pared by 6 bases and J by 6 bases, with 10 bases of the junction left unmatched. In germline, CDR1 is KGHSH, CDR2 LQKENI. This CDR3 is 15 amino acids long. CDR3 sequence (DNA): TGTGCCAGCTCTCCAACAGGGGCGTACGATGAAAAACTGTTTTTT. It is translated as CASSPTGAYDEKLFF.

The CDR3 DNA is TGCGCCAGCAGTGATTGCATAAGCCGGGGGCTAATTCCAAATCAGCCCCAGCATTTT. Protein: CASSDCISRGLIPNQPQHF. The chain carries TRBV10-1 and TRBJ1-5; D perhaps matches TRBD1 (6 bases). This CDR3 spans 19 amino acids. Trimming removed 3 bases from V and 4 bases from J, with 25 bases in between. Germline-derived CDR1 and CDR2 are WNHNN and SYGVQD (reference sequence).

J is TRBJ2-1 and V is TRBV7-9; TRBD2 matches at 7 bases. With V trimmed by 5 bases and J by 7 bases, 8 bases remained unmatched. Germline values: CDR1 SEHNR, CDR2 FQNEAQ (reference sequence). The CDR3 has 14 amino acids. The CDR3 sequence is CASSPRESGNEQFF. The CDR3 region has the DNA TGTGCCAGCAGCCCGCGGGAGTCGGGGAATGAGCAGTTCTTC.

The chain combines TRBV10-1 with TRBJ2-2; 9 bases align to TRBD2. The CDR3 is made up of 21 amino acids. J was trimmed by 4 bases and V by 1 base; bases with no gene match: 19. Looked up from germline, CDR1 is WNHNN and CDR2 is SYGVQD (reference sequence). DNA for the CDR3: TGCGCCAGCAGTGAGTTGCCCCCGTCAGGTAGCGGGAGTTCGGGCACCGGGGAGCTGTTTTTT. Amino acid sequence: CASSELPPSGSGSSGTGELFF.